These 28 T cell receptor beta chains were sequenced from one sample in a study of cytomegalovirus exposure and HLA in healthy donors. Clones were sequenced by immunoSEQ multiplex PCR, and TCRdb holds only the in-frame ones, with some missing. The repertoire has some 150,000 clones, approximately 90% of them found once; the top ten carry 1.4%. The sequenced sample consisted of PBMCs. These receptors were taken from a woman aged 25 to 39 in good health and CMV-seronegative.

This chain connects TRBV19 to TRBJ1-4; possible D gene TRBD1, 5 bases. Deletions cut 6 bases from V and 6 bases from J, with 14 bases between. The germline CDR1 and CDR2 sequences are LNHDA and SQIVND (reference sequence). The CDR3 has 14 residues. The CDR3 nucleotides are TGTGCCAGTAGAAGCCGACAGCCGGATGAAAAACTGTTTTTT. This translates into CASRSRQPDEKLFF. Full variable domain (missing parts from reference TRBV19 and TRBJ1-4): DGGITQSPKYLFRKEGQNVTLSCEQNLNHDAMYWYRQDPGQGLRLIYYSQIVNDFQKGDIAEGYSVSREKKESFPLTVTSAQKNPTAFYLCASRSRQPDEKLFFGSGTQLSVL.

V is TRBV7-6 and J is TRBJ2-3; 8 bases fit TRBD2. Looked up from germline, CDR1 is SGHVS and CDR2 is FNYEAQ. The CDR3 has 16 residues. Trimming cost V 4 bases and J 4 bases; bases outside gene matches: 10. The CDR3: CASSSPGGGMSDTQYF. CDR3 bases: TGTGCCAGCAGCTCACCCGGCGGGGGGATGTCAGATACGCAGTATTTT.

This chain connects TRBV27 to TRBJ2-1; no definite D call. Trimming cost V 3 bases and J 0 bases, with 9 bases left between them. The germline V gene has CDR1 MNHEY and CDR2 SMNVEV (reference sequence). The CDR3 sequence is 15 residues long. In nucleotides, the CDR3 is TGTGCCAGCAGTTTCGAACGAGGCTCCTACAATGAGCAGTTCTTC. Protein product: CASSFERGSYNEQFF.

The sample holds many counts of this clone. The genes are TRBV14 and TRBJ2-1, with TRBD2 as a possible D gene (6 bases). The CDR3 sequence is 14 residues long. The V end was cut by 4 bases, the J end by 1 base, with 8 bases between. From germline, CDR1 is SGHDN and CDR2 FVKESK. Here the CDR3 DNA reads TGTGCCAGCAGCCTGGGGGGTTCCTACAATGAGCAGTTCTTC. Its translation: CASSLGGSYNEQFF.

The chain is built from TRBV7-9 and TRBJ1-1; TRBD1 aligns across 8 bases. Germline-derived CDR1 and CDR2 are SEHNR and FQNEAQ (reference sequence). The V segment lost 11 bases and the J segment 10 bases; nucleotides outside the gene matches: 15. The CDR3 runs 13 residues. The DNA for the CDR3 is TGTGCCTCTCGGGACAGGCGAGGGCGTGGAGCTTTCTTT. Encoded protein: CASRDRRGRGAFF.

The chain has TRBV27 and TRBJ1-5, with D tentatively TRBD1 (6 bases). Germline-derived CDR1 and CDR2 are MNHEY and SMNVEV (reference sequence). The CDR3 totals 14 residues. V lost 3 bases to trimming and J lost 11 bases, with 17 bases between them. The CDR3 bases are TGTGCCAGCAGTTTGGCGGGGGCGACCCATTCCCAGCATTTT. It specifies CASSLAGATHSQHF.

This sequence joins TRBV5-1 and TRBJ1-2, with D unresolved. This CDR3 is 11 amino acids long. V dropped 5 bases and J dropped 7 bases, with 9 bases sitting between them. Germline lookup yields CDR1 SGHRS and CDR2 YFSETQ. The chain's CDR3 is CASSDALGYTF. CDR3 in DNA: TGCGCCAGCAGTGATGCGCTTGGCTACACCTTC.

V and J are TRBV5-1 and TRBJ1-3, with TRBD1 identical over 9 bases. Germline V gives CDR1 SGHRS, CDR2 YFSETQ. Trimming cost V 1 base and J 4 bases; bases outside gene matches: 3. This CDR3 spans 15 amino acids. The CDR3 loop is CASSLYRGQGNTIYF. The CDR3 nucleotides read TGCGCCAGCAGCTTGTACAGGGGGCAAGGAAACACCATATATTTT.

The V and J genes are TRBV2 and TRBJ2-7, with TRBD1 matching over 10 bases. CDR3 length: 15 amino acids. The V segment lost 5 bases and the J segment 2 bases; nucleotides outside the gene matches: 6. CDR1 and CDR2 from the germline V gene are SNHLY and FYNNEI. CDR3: CASSYGTGVAYEQYF. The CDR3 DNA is TGTGCCAGCAGTTATGGGACAGGGGTAGCCTACGAGCAGTACTTC.

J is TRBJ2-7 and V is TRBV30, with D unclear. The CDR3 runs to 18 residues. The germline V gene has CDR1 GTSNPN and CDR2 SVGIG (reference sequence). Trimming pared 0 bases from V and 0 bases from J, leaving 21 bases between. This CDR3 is CAWSVPHPTKDFSYEQYF. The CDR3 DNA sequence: TGTGCCTGGAGTGTCCCCCACCCTACTAAAGACTTCTCCTACGAGCAGTACTTC.

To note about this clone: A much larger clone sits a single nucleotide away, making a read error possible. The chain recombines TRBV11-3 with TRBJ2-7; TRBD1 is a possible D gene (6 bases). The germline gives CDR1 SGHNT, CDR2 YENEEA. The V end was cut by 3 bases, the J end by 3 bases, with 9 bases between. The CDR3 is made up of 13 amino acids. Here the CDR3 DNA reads TGTGCCAGCAGCTTCGGACAGAACTACGAGCAGTACTTC. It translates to CASSFGQNYEQYF.

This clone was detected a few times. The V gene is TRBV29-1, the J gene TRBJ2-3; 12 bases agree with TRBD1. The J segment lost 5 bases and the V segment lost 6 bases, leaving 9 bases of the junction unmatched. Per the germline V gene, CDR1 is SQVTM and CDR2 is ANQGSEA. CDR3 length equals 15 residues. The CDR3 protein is CSVPGQGASGDTQYF. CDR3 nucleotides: TGCAGCGTGCCGGGACAGGGGGCGTCTGGAGATACGCAGTATTTT.

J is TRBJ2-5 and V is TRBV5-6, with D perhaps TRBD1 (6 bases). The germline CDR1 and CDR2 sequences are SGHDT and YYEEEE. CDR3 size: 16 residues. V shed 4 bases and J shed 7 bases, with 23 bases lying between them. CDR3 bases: TGTGCCAGCAGCCTGGCACCCCAGGGGAACTGGGGGACCCAGTACTTC. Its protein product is CASSLAPQGNWGTQYF.

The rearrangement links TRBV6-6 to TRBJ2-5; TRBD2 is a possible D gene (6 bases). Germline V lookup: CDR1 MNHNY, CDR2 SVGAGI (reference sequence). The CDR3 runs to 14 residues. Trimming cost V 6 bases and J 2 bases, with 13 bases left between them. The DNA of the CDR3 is TGTGCCAGCAGACCCGGGACTCCGCAAGAGACCCAGTACTTC. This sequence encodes CASRPGTPQETQYF.

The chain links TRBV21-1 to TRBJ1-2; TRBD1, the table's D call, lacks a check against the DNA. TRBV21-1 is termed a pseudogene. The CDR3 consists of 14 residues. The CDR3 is CASTEKTGPYGYTF. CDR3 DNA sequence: TGTGCCAGCACTGAAAAGACAGGACCCTATGGCTACACCTTC.

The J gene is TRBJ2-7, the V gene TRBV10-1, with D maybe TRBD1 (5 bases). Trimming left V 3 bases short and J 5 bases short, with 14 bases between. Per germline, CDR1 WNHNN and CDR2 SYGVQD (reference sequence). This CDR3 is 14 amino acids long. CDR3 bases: TGCGCCAGCAGTGATCGTGGGGCGCGCCACGAGCAGTACTTC. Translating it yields CASSDRGARHEQYF.

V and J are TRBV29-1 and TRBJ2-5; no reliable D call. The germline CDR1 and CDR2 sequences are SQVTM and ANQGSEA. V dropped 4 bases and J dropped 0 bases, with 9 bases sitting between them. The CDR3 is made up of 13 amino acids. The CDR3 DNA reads TGCAGCGTTGGGCAGACTTACCAAGAGACCCAGTACTTC. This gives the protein CSVGQTYQETQYF. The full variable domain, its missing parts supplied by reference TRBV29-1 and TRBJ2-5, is SAVISQKPSRDICQRGTSLTIQCQVDSQVTMMFWYRQQPGQSLTLIATANQGSEATYESGFVIDKFPISRPNLTFSTLTVSNMSPEDSSIYLCSVGQTYQETQYFGPGTRLLVL.

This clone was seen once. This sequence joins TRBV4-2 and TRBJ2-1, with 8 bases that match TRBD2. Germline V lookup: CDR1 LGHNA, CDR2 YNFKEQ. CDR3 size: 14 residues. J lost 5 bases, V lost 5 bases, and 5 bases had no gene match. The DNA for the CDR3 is TGTGCCAGCAGCGTGCGGGGGGTTCACAATGAGCAGTTCTTC. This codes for CASSVRGVHNEQFF.

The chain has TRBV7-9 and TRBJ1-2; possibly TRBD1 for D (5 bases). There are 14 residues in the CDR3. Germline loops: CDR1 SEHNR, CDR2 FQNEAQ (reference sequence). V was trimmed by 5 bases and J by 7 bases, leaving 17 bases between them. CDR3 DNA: TGTGCCAGCAGCGTCGCGGCTCACAGGAGTGGCTACACCTTC. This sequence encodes CASSVAAHRSGYTF.

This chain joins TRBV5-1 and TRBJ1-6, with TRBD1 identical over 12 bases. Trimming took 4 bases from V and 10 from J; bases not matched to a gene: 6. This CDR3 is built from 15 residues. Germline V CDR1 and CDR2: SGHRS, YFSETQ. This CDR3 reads CASSIGTGGWSPLHF. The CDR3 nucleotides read TGCGCCAGCAGCATAGGGACAGGGGGCTGGTCACCCCTCCACTTT.

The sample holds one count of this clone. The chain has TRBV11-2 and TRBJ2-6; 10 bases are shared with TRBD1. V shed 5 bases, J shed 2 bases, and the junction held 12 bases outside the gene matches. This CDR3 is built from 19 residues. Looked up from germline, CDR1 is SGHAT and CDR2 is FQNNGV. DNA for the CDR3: TGTGCCAGCAGCCGCCGCCCGACAGGGGGCGGAACTGGGGCCAACGTCCTGACTTTC. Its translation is CASSRRPTGGGTGANVLTF.

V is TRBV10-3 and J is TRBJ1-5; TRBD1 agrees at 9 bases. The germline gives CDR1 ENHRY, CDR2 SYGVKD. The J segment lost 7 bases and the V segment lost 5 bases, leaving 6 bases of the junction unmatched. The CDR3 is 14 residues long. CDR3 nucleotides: TGTGCCATCAGTCGACAGGGGGTGGGCCAGCCCCAGCATTTT. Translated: CAISRQGVGQPQHF.

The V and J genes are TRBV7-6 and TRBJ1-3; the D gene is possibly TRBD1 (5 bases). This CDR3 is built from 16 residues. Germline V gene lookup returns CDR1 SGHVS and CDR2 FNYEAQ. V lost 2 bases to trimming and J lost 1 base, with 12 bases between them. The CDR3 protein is CASSLYLGTSGNTIYF. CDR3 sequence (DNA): TGTGCCAGCAGCTTATATCTGGGGACTTCTGGAAACACCATATATTTT.

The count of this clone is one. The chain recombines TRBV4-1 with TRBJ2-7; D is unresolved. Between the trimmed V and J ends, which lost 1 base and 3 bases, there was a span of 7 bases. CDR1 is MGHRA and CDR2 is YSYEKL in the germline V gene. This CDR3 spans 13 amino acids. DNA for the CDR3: TGCGCCAGCAGCCAAGGTCTGAGCTACGAGCAGTACTTC. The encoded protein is CASSQGLSYEQYF.

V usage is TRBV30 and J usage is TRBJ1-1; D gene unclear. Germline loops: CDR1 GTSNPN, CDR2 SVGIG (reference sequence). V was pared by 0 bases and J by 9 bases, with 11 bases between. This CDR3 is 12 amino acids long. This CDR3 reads CAWSVTTSQAFF. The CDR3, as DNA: TGTGCCTGGAGTGTAACGACTTCTCAAGCTTTCTTT.

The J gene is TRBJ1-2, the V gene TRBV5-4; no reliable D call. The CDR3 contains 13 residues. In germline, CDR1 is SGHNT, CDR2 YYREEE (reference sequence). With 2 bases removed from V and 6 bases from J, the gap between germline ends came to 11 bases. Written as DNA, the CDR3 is TGTGCCAGCAGCTTCGGGTATCGGGATGGCTACACCTTC. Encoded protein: CASSFGYRDGYTF.

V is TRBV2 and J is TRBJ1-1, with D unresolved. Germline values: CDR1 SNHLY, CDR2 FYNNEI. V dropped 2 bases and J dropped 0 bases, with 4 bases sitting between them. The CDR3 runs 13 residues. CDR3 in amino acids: CASSEQVNTEAFF. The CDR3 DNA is TGTGCCAGCAGTGAACAGGTGAACACTGAAGCTTTCTTT. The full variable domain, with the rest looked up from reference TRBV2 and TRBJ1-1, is EPEVTQTPSHQVTQMGQEVILRCVPISNHLYFYWYRQILGQKVEFLVSFYNNEISEKSEIFDDQFSVERPDGSNFTLKIRSTKLEDSAMYFCASSEQVNTEAFFGQGTRLTVV.

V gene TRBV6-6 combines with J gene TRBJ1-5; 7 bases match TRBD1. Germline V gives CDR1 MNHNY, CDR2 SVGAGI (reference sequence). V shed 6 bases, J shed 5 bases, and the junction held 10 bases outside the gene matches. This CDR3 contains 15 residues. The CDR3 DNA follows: TGTGCCAGCAGGACAAACAGGGGTACAGATCAGCCCCAGCATTTT. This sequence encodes CASRTNRGTDQPQHF.